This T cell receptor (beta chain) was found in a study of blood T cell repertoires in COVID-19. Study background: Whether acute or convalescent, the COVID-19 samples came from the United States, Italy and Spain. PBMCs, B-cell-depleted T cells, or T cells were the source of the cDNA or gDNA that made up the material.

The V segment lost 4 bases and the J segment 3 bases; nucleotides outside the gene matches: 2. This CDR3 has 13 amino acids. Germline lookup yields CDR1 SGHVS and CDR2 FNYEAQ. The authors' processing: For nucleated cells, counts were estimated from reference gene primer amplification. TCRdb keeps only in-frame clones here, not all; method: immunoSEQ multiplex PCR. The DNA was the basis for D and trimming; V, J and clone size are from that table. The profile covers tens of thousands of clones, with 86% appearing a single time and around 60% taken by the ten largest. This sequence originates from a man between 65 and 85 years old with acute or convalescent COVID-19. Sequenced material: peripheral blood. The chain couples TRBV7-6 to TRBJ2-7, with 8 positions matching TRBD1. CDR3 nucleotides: TGTGCCAGCAGCTCACAGGGGGGCTACGAGCAGTACTTC. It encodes CASSSQGGYEQYF.